This T cell receptor (beta chain) was profiled in a study of glioma-infiltrating T cells. Overall study context: Glioblastomas were WHO grade IV, sampled at first diagnosis; low-grade were grade II.

Amplification of TCR alpha and beta CDR3 regions from RNA used iRepertoire nested multiplex PCR. TCRdb re-analysed the multiplex PCR reads in MiXCR, keeping a single row per CDR3 protein. The sample consists of more than 350,000 distinct CDR3 sequences, 41% of them appearing once. As to this clonotype: What it binds is not known. This clone may be a read error of a much larger clone one base away.

Regarding the study as a whole: Non-neoplastic patients had below-expected tissue-blood divergence, while all gliomas exceeded expectation. Only very few CDR3 sequences appeared in both tissue and blood.

CDR3 length: 16 residues. CDR1 and CDR2 (germline): LNHNV, YYDKDF (reference sequence). The V end was cut by 7 bases, the J end by 6 bases, with 19 bases between. The source of this sequence is a human donor with low-grade glioma or glioblastoma, undergoing nonglioma brain surgery, or in good health (not recorded which). Sequencing was done on a sample of glioma tissue, nonneoplastic brain tissue, or PBMCs (not recorded which). The chain employs TRBV15 and TRBJ1-6; TRBD1 might be the D (6 bases). DNA for the CDR3: TGTGCCACCAAGTTGGGACATCTGGGTTTTAATTCACCCCTCCACTTT. Translating gives CATKLGHLGFNSPLHF.